These 18 T cell receptor beta chains share one sample of origin, sequenced in a study of blood T cells in healthy people across ages. Through a sample-barcoded 5' primer and a J-beta primer mix, a second PCR was run for roughly 6 to 12 cycles. One entry per CDR3 protein results from TCRdb running MiXCR on the 5' RACE reads. The table records fewer than 900,000 distinct CDR3 sequences, roughly 34% of them present only once. Sample: blood. These receptors all stem from a man aged 18 to 30 in good health.

The V and J genes are TRBV6-5 and TRBJ2-2; 12 bases match TRBD1. CDR1 and CDR2 (germline): MNHEY, SVGAGI. This CDR3 has 15 residues. V dropped 5 bases and J dropped 6; count of bases not matched to a gene: 4. CDR3 sequence reads: CASSPGQGAPGELFF. DNA of the CDR3: TGTGCCAGCAGTCCGGGACAGGGGGCGCCCGGGGAGCTGTTTTTT.

This clonotype appeared a few times. This sequence joins TRBV5-1 and TRBJ1-1; D unclear. CDR1 and CDR2 (germline): SGHRS, YFSETQ. The CDR3 length is 13 residues. Deletions cut 5 bases from V and 2 bases from J, with 10 bases between. Written as DNA, the CDR3 is TGCGCCAGCAGTGGCAGCCTAAACACTGAAGCTTTCTTT. Residues: CASSGSLNTEAFF.

The rearrangement joins TRBV12-3 or TRBV12-4 to TRBJ1-4, with a possible D match to TRBD1 (5 bases). The CDR3 covers 16 residues. V was shortened by 3 bases and J by 5 bases, with 16 bases between the two germline ends. The CDR3 sequence: CASSFQGGILNEKLFF. The CDR3 DNA is TGTGCCAGCAGTTTCCAGGGAGGGATCCTAAATGAAAAACTGTTTTTT.

On this clonotype: A clone one base away is much larger, so this may be a read error. The chain links TRBV12-3 or TRBV12-4 to TRBJ2-3, with D hard to call. CDR3 size: 15 residues. This CDR3 is CASSLLGSSIDTQYF. In DNA form, the CDR3 reads TGTGCCAGCAGTTTGTTGGGGTCGAGCATAGATACGCAGTATTTT.

The chain carries TRBV3-1 and TRBJ1-6, with D tentatively TRBD1 (5 bases). CDR3 length: 15 residues. V lost 4 bases and J 10 bases, leaving 17 bases between the germline ends. Germline-derived CDR1 and CDR2 are LGHDT and YNNKEL (reference sequence). CDR3 region: CASSPQNGARSPLHF. As DNA, the CDR3 is TGTGCCAGCAGCCCTCAAAATGGGGCCAGATCACCCCTCCACTTT.

The gene calls are TRBV30 and TRBJ2-1, with 8 positions matching TRBD2. Germline-derived CDR1 and CDR2 are GTSNPN and SVGIG (reference sequence). V shed 5 bases, J shed 0 bases, and the junction held 3 bases outside the gene matches. The CDR3 sequence is 14 residues long. The CDR3 DNA is TGTGCCTGGGAAAGCGGGGGCTCCTACAATGAGCAGTTCTTC. Its protein is CAWESGGSYNEQFF.

For this clonotype: Its ends do not fully match the called genes, so a read error is possible. The chain has TRBV5-1 and TRBJ2-1, with D tentatively TRBD1 or TRBD2 (5 bases each). The CDR3 has 14 amino acids. The germline V gene encodes CDR1 SGHRS and CDR2 YFSETQ. CDR3 loop: CASNLRGVRYEQFF. The CDR3 DNA sequence: TGCGCCAGCAACTTGAGAGGGGTTAGGTATGAGCAGTTCTTC.

A few counts support this clonotype. This chain connects TRBV29-1 to TRBJ2-2; D is uncertain. Germline V CDR1 and CDR2: SQVTM, ANQGSEA. The CDR3 runs to 15 residues. Trimming removed 0 bases at V and 6 bases at J, with 14 bases between. The CDR3 region is CSVEEALGFAGELFF. The CDR3 bases are TGCAGCGTTGAAGAAGCGCTGGGGTTTGCCGGGGAGCTGTTTTTT.

This clonotype showed up just a few times. The CDR3 region is CASSVAGVRYGYTF. The CDR3 DNA is TGTGCCAGCAGCGTGGCAGGGGTTCGCTATGGCTACACCTTC. This chain uses TRBV5-6 with TRBJ1-2; tentative D call: TRBD1 (6 bases). With 4 bases removed from V and 4 bases from J, the gap between germline ends came to 14 bases. Germline-derived CDR1 and CDR2 are SGHDT and YYEEEE. The CDR3 runs to 14 residues.

The chain joins TRBV12-3 or TRBV12-4 to TRBJ1-3; 8 bases align to TRBD1. CDR3 length: 15 residues. V lost 8 bases, J lost 0 bases, and 6 bases stayed unmatched. The chain's CDR3 is CASLKDRDSGNTIYF. Written as DNA, the CDR3 is TGTGCCAGCCTCAAGGACAGGGACTCTGGAAACACCATATATTTT.

In its sample, this clonotype was seen once. Possible read error: a much larger clone is one base away. V usage is TRBV2 and J usage is TRBJ1-5, with a tentative D call TRBD1 (5 bases). Germline V lookup: CDR1 SNHLY, CDR2 FYNNEI. The CDR3 covers 13 residues. With 3 bases removed from V and 3 bases from J, the gap between germline ends came to 6 bases. For the CDR3, the DNA is TGTGCCAGCAGTGAGGACAACAATCAGCCCCAGCATTTT. Translating it yields CASSEDNNQPQHF.

This clonotype was seen only once. The chain links TRBV9 to TRBJ2-3, with TRBD2 matching over 8 bases. The CDR3 is 12 residues long. J gave up 10 bases and V 2 bases, and 3 bases lay outside the gene matches. From germline, CDR1 is SGDLS and CDR2 YYNGEE. The CDR3 reads CASSVEAGAQYF. The CDR3 DNA is TGTGCCAGCAGCGTTGAAGCGGGGGCGCAGTATTTT. Looking up the rest from reference TRBV9 and TRBJ2-3 gives the full variable domain: DSGVTQTPKHLITATGQRVTLRCSPRSGDLSVYWYQQSLDQGLQFLIQYYNGEERAKGNILERFSAQQFPDLHSELNLSSLELGDSALYFCASSVEAGAQYFGPGTRLTVL.

The V and J genes are TRBV5-5 and TRBJ1-5; D gene ambiguous. This CDR3 has 15 amino acids. Germline V CDR1 and CDR2: SGHKS, YYEKEE (reference sequence). Trimming left V 1 base short and J 2 bases short, with 10 bases between. The CDR3 bases are TGTGCCAGCAGCTTGAACCTAGCCGGCAATCAGCCCCAGCATTTT. The encoded protein is CASSLNLAGNQPQHF.

The rearrangement links TRBV4-3 to TRBJ2-3; 13 bases map to TRBD2. Germline CDR1 is LGHNA and CDR2 is YSLEER. The CDR3 loop spans 17 amino acids. V shed 4 bases and J 2 bases; nucleotides not matched to a gene: 6. This CDR3 reads CASSPRLAGGHTDTQYF. The CDR3 DNA reads as TGCGCCAGCAGCCCACGACTAGCGGGGGGCCACACAGATACGCAGTATTTT.

This clonotype was counted a few times. The genes are TRBV15 and TRBJ1-1; D not resolved. CDR3 length equals 16 residues. V lost 0 bases and J 5 bases, leaving 16 bases between the germline ends. Looked up from germline, CDR1 is LNHNV and CDR2 is YYDKDF (reference sequence). CDR3 residues: CATSRDRVTGATEAFF. The CDR3 coding sequence is TGTGCCACCAGCAGAGATCGCGTGACCGGAGCGACTGAAGCTTTCTTT.

The CDR3, as DNA: TGTGCCAGCAGTGGGCAAAGCACAGATACGCAGTATTTT. It specifies CASSGQSTDTQYF. The chain is built from TRBV6-6 and TRBJ2-3; no reliable D call. The germline V gene encodes CDR1 MNHNY and CDR2 SVGAGI (reference sequence). The CDR3 covers 13 residues. The V end lost 5 bases, the J end lost 0 bases, and 6 bases lay between the germline ends.

This clonotype was seen more than once but under ten times. V is TRBV6-2 or TRBV6-3 and J is TRBJ2-1, with D unclear. V was shortened by 2 bases and J by 0 bases, with 8 bases between the two germline ends. The V gene's germline CDR1 is MNHEY and CDR2 SVGEGT. The CDR3 covers 15 residues. In nucleotides, the CDR3 is TGTGCCAGCAGTTACAGGGCTAGCTCCTACAATGAGCAGTTCTTC. Its translation: CASSYRASSYNEQFF.

This clonotype was detected only a few times. CDR3 DNA sequence: TGTGCCATCACCCCGGACAGGGGAAGAATAGGCTACGAGCAGTACTTC. Amino acids: CAITPDRGRIGYEQYF. The V gene is TRBV10-3, the J gene TRBJ2-7; 9 bases line up with TRBD1. Trimming cost V 7 bases and J 3 bases; bases outside gene matches: 13. This CDR3 is 16 amino acids long. In germline, CDR1 is ENHRY, CDR2 SYGVKD.